The 29 T cell receptor beta chains in this list originate from one sample, sequenced in a study of T-cell memory formation after mild COVID-19. TCRdb reprocessed the 5' RACE reads via MiXCR and lists one record per CDR3 protein. In the table there are approximately 500,000 distinct CDR3 sequences, roughly 25% of which are singletons. Sequenced: PBMCs or a T cell subset sorted from them (not recorded which). These receptor sequences come from an adult woman who had mild COVID-19 (a few samples of this study predate the infection). Cell type and time point are not known.

This chain uses TRBV5-1 with TRBJ2-7, with TRBD1 matching 7 bases. J was trimmed by 5 bases and V by 4 bases; bases with no gene match: 9. This CDR3 comprises 14 residues. CDR1 and CDR2 (germline): SGHRS, YFSETQ. The CDR3 bases are TGCGCCAGCAGCCCAGAAGGGGGCTGGAACGAGCAGTACTTC. This encodes CASSPEGGWNEQYF. The entire variable domain, with the rest obtained from reference TRBV5-1 and TRBJ2-7, is as follows: KAGVTQTPRYLIKTRGQQVTLSCSPISGHRSVSWYQQTPGQGLQFLFEYFSETQRNKGNFPGRFSGRQFSNSRSEMNVSTLELGDSALYLCASSPEGGWNEQYFGPGTRLTVT.

This chain uses TRBV12-3 or TRBV12-4 with TRBJ2-7, with a tentative D call TRBD2 (6 bases). V lost 6 bases and J lost 6, with 15 bases in between. The CDR3 contains 13 residues. This CDR3 reads CASSLGGATEQYF. The CDR3 region has the DNA TGTGCCAGCAGCCTCGGAGGGGCGACCGAGCAGTACTTC.

The chain employs TRBV5-1 and TRBJ2-3; 7 bases are shared with TRBD1. Germline V gives CDR1 SGHRS, CDR2 YFSETQ. The CDR3 extends over 14 amino acids. V dropped 7 bases and J dropped 6; count of bases not matched to a gene: 11. The DNA for the CDR3 is TGCGCCAGCCAGGGGGTGCACACAGGGGATACGCAGTATTTT. Its protein product is CASQGVHTGDTQYF.

There are a few counts of this clonotype. J is TRBJ2-2 and V is TRBV4-1; D possibly corresponds to TRBD1 (5 bases). The CDR3 runs 14 residues. In germline, CDR1 is MGHRA, CDR2 YSYEKL. Trimming removed 2 bases from V and 4 bases from J, with 8 bases in between. CDR3 amino acids: CASSQQGPTGELFF. CDR3 in DNA: TGCGCCAGCAGCCAACAGGGTCCCACCGGGGAGCTGTTTTTT.

The gene calls are TRBV18 and TRBJ1-1, with D hard to call. CDR3 length: 14 residues. The V end was cut by 3 bases, the J end by 1 base, with 9 bases between. The germline V gene encodes CDR1 KGHSH and CDR2 LQKENI. The CDR3 is CASSPITRNTEAFF. The DNA for the CDR3 is TGTGCCAGCTCACCGATCACCAGGAACACTGAAGCTTTCTTT.

This clonotype has a handful of counts. The gene calls are TRBV18 and TRBJ1-2; TRBD1 aligns across 9 bases. V was clipped by 3 bases and J by 6 bases; unmatched bases: 8. Looked up from germline, CDR1 is KGHSH and CDR2 is LQKENI. CDR3 length equals 15 residues. CDR3 coding DNA: TGTGCCAGCTCACCCTTGGGACAGGGAGGAGATGGCTACACCTTC. As protein: CASSPLGQGGDGYTF.

This clonotype was detected a few times. This sequence joins TRBV27 and TRBJ2-5; weak D call: TRBD2 (6 bases). The CDR3 extends over 13 amino acids. V dropped 5 bases and J dropped 5 bases, with 12 bases sitting between them. Germline V gives CDR1 MNHEY, CDR2 SMNVEV (reference sequence). CDR3 DNA: TGTGCCAGCAGTGGTGCAGGGAGGGAGACCCAGTACTTC. Encoded protein: CASSGAGRETQYF.

The V call is TRBV4-2, the J call TRBJ1-5, with TRBD1 as a possible D gene (5 bases). There are 16 residues in the CDR3. The germline CDR1 and CDR2 sequences are LGHNA and YNFKEQ. V lost 0 bases and J lost 4, with 13 bases in between. The CDR3 region has the DNA TGTGCCAGCAGCCAAGAGGGGGGGGTAGGGAATCAGCCCCAGCATTTT. Protein product: CASSQEGGVGNQPQHF.

This chain joins TRBV7-8 and TRBJ1-5; D is possibly TRBD1 (5 bases). The CDR3 is made up of 14 amino acids. Germline V gene sequence: CDR1 SGHVS, CDR2 FQNEAQ. Deletions cut 1 base from V and 7 bases from J, with 11 bases between. The CDR3 nucleotides are TGTGCCAGCAGCTTAGGACCCGGGGGGCAGCCCCAGCATTTT. This encodes CASSLGPGGQPQHF.

This clonotype was found a few times. This chain connects TRBV4-3 to TRBJ2-5; tentatively, D is TRBD1 or TRBD2 (6 bases each). This CDR3 region has 15 residues. Germline V gene data show CDR1 as LGHNA and CDR2 as YSLEER. V lost 4 bases to trimming and J lost 1 base, with 13 bases between them. The CDR3 spells CASSPHGGSQETQYF. In nucleotides, the CDR3 is TGCGCCAGCAGCCCTCACGGGGGCTCCCAAGAGACCCAGTACTTC.

The sample holds a few counts of this clonotype. The chain joins TRBV12-3 or TRBV12-4 to TRBJ2-5; 8 bases are a match to TRBD1. The CDR3 runs to 15 residues. V shed 3 bases, J shed 4 bases, and the junction held 7 bases outside the gene matches. The CDR3 sequence: CASSLGQGAIETQYF. The CDR3, as DNA: TGTGCCAGCAGTTTGGGTCAGGGGGCAATAGAGACCCAGTACTTC.

This chain uses TRBV12-3 or TRBV12-4 with TRBJ1-2, with D unresolved. CDR3 length equals 12 residues. The ends were cut back, 5 bases at V and 4 bases at J, with 8 bases in the middle. CDR3 in amino acids: CASSPSSYGYTF. The CDR3, as DNA: TGTGCCAGCAGTCCCTCCAGCTATGGCTACACCTTC.

This clonotype was detected only a few times. CDR3 in DNA: TGTGCCAGCAGCTTAGAGGGGGGCCGCTGGGGGTCCTACGAGCAGTACTTC. This translates into CASSLEGGRWGSYEQYF. The V gene is TRBV11-3, the J gene TRBJ2-7, with D tentatively TRBD1 or TRBD2 (6 bases each). This CDR3 region has 17 residues. Germline CDR1 is SGHNT and CDR2 is YENEEA. Trimming cost V 0 bases and J 1 base, with 16 bases left between them.

This clonotype was recorded a few times. The chain links TRBV5-1 to TRBJ2-5; 9 bases match TRBD1. Germline CDR1 is SGHRS and CDR2 is YFSETQ. The CDR3 length is 14 residues. V shed 4 bases and J 4 bases; nucleotides not matched to a gene: 5. CDR3 loop: CASSNPGQGETQYF. DNA of the CDR3: TGCGCCAGCAGCAACCCGGGACAGGGAGAGACCCAGTACTTC.

The V call is TRBV4-1, the J call TRBJ2-2; TRBD1 is a possible D gene (7 bases). This CDR3 is built from 16 residues. V was clipped by 0 bases and J by 3 bases, with 11 bases between them. Germline V CDR1 and CDR2: MGHRA, YSYEKL. The CDR3 protein is CASSQDTRGDTGELFF. CDR3 bases: TGCGCCAGCAGCCAAGACACCAGGGGGGACACCGGGGAGCTGTTTTTT.

The chain has TRBV18 and TRBJ2-1, with 7 bases fitting TRBD2. The junction had 10 bases not matched to a gene; V was cut back by 0 bases and J by 2 bases. CDR3 size: 18 residues. Germline V gene data show CDR1 as KGHSH and CDR2 as LQKENI. For the CDR3, the DNA is TGTGCCAGCTCACCACCGGCGGGAGTACCCCTCCCCTACAATGAGCAGTTCTTC. Amino acid sequence: CASSPPAGVPLPYNEQFF. Based on the CDR3 plus reference TRBV18 and TRBJ2-1, the full variable domain is NAGVMQNPRHLVRRRGQEARLRCSPMKGHSHVYWYRQLPEEGLKFMVYLQKENIIDESGMPKERFSAEFPKEGPSILRIQQVVRGDSAAYFCASSPPAGVPLPYNEQFFGPGTRLTVL.

A few counts support this clonotype. The rearrangement links TRBV24-1 to TRBJ2-1, with 14 bases identical to TRBD2. This CDR3 comprises 17 residues. Germline V lookup: CDR1 KGHDR, CDR2 SFDVKD. V lost 4 bases to trimming and J lost 3 bases; unmatched junction nucleotides: 4. For the CDR3, the DNA is TGTGCCACCAGTGACGCGGGACTAGCGGGAGTCTACAATGAGCAGTTCTTC. Amino acid sequence: CATSDAGLAGVYNEQFF.

In its sample, this clonotype was seen a few times. J is TRBJ1-3 and V is TRBV15; D is unresolved. There are 13 residues in the CDR3. Germline CDR1 reads LNHNV; CDR2 reads YYDKDF (reference sequence). Trimming stripped 4 bases from V and 6 bases from J, with 10 bases between. The CDR3 DNA reads TGTGCCACCAGCACGGAGGTTGAAAACACCATATATTTT. This sequence encodes CATSTEVENTIYF.

J is TRBJ2-2 and V is TRBV5-1; D remains unclear. CDR1 SGHRS and CDR2 YFSETQ come from the germline V gene. V shed 3 bases and J shed 1 base, with 10 bases lying between them. The CDR3 has 15 residues. CDR3 bases: TGCGCCAGCAGCTCTGCAACGGGGAACACCGGGGAGCTGTTTTTT. Its translation: CASSSATGNTGELFF.

This clonotype was observed a handful of times. The genes are TRBV9 and TRBJ2-5, with 8 bases identical to TRBD1. Germline V gene data show CDR1 as SGDLS and CDR2 as YYNGEE. The CDR3 spans 19 residues. Losses at the gene ends were 0 bases for V and 1 base for J; bases not matched to a gene: 14. CDR3 nucleotide sequence: TGTGCCAGCAGCGTAGGGCCCGGACAGGGTATTTTGGGCCAAGAGACCCAGTACTTC. This translates into CASSVGPGQGILGQETQYF. The whole variable domain, remainder taken from reference TRBV9 and TRBJ2-5, is DSGVTQTPKHLITATGQRVTLRCSPRSGDLSVYWYQQSLDQGLQFLIQYYNGEERAKGNILERFSAQQFPDLHSELNLSSLELGDSALYFCASSVGPGQGILGQETQYFGPGTRLLVL.

This clonotype was seen ten or more times. The chain joins TRBV6-2 or TRBV6-3 to TRBJ2-7, with D unresolved. The CDR3 sequence is 15 residues long. Trimming removed 2 bases from V and 2 bases from J, with 13 bases in between. Germline V CDR1 and CDR2: MNHEY, SVGEGT. For the CDR3, the DNA is TGTGCCAGCAGTTACCTCGGAACCGCCGCCTACGAGCAGTACTTC. Translating it yields CASSYLGTAAYEQYF.

This clonotype has only a few counts. The V call is TRBV7-2, the J call TRBJ2-1; D is undetermined. The CDR3 covers 15 residues. Trimming removed 0 bases from V and 0 bases from J, with 6 bases in between. The germline V gene encodes CDR1 SGHTA and CDR2 FQGNSA. The DNA for the CDR3 is TGTGCCAGCAGCTTAGCCGGTCCCTCCTACAATGAGCAGTTCTTC. The encoded protein is CASSLAGPSYNEQFF.

This clonotype was seen a handful of times. V is TRBV7-9 and J is TRBJ2-7; D possibly matches TRBD1 or TRBD2 (5 bases each). Trimming shortened V by 1 base and J by 3 bases, and 10 bases separated the two germline ends. The CDR3 loop spans 14 amino acids. CDR1 SEHNR and CDR2 FQNEAQ come from the germline V gene (reference sequence). The CDR3 is CASSLEGTLYEQYF. The CDR3 DNA reads as TGTGCCAGCAGCTTAGAGGGGACCCTCTACGAGCAGTACTTC.

In its sample, this clonotype was seen a few times. The chain has TRBV24-1 and TRBJ2-3; unclear D gene. The CDR3 has 16 amino acids. Trimming removed 1 base at V and 6 bases at J, with 16 bases between. Germline V gene lookup returns CDR1 KGHDR and CDR2 SFDVKD. In nucleotides, the CDR3 is TGTGCCACCAGTGATTTCGCCCCGGCTGCACCCGATACGCAGTATTTT. Translation gives CATSDFAPAAPDTQYF.

This clonotype showed up just a few times. This rearrangement joins TRBV5-6 to TRBJ1-1; tentative D call: TRBD1 (6 bases). The germline gives CDR1 SGHDT, CDR2 YYEEEE. Trimming removed 4 bases from V and 5 bases from J, with 12 bases in between. This CDR3 comprises 13 residues. CDR3 DNA: TGTGCCAGCAGCGCAAACCAGGGGACTGAAGCTTTCTTT. Amino acids: CASSANQGTEAFF.

Here the CDR3 reads CSARPLGGYEQFF. CDR3 nucleotide sequence: TGCAGTGCTAGGCCTCTGGGTGGCTATGAGCAGTTCTTC. This chain links TRBV20-1 with TRBJ2-1, with D uncertain. Germline values: CDR1 DFQATT, CDR2 SNEGSKA (reference sequence). This CDR3 contains 13 residues. Trimming shortened V by 3 bases and J by 8 bases, and 14 bases separated the two germline ends.

The chain couples TRBV7-6 to TRBJ1-1; D unresolved. Germline-derived CDR1 and CDR2 are SGHVS and FNYEAQ. This CDR3 comprises 13 residues. The germline V and J ends were trimmed by 1 base and 4 bases, with 7 bases remaining between them. CDR3 in amino acids: CASSLELGTEAFF. CDR3 nucleotides: TGTGCCAGCAGCTTAGAGTTGGGCACTGAAGCTTTCTTT.

The chain uses TRBV12-3 or TRBV12-4 and TRBJ2-7, with 11 bases that match TRBD2. This CDR3 region has 14 residues. The V segment lost 3 bases and the J segment 4 bases; nucleotides outside the gene matches: 2. The CDR3 DNA sequence: TGTGCCAGCAGTTTGTCTAGCGGGGGGTACGAGCAGTACTTC. Protein sequence: CASSLSSGGYEQYF.

This clonotype was recorded many times. This sequence joins TRBV7-2 and TRBJ2-3; 11 bases are a match to TRBD2. The CDR3 contains 17 residues. The junction had 7 bases not matched to a gene; V was cut back by 2 bases and J by 3 bases. Germline V CDR1 and CDR2: SGHTA, FQGNSA. The CDR3, as DNA: TGTGCCAGCAGCTTATTAGCGGGAGGGCCTGGGACAGATACGCAGTATTTT. As protein: CASSLLAGGPGTDTQYF.